What follows describes a single T cell receptor (beta chain). Its antigen is not identified. This entry belongs to a study of follicular helper T cells after annual influenza vaccination. Study context: Across the 2013-2014, 2014-2015 and 2015-2016 vaccination seasons, some subjects were resampled. Study results and limitations: Each annual vaccination recalled recurring oligoclonal ICOS+CD38+ cTfh clonotypes. Undersampling of the much larger non-cTfh compartments could not be excluded for influenza clone enrichment.

As to time point: 2014-2015 season, pre-vaccination. Trimming removed 1 base at V and 4 bases at J, with 10 bases between. Germline V CDR1 and CDR2: LGHNA, YNFKEQ. CDR3 size: 14 residues. Sequencing of TCRB used Survey level resolution. The protocol was immunoSEQ multiplex PCR, while the TCRdb copy is restricted to in-frame clones and leaves out a portion. The table records some 10,000 clones, approximately 80% of them present only once. Source: CXCR5- memory CD4+ T cells sorted from blood, taken on the day of influenza vaccination. This chain links TRBV4-2 with TRBJ2-5, with D perhaps TRBD2 (5 bases). This TCR was sampled from an adult who received the influenza vaccine. CDR3 DNA: TGTGCCAGCAGCCAAGTTGGCGCGGGAGAGACCCAGTACTTC. Translation gives CASSQVGAGETQYF.